The present T cell receptor (beta chain) was sequenced within a study of long-term antiretroviral therapy in people with HIV. Notes on this clone: What it binds is unknown.

V shed 5 bases and J 2 bases; nucleotides not matched to a gene: 5. This CDR3 has 16 residues. Germline V lookup: CDR1 SEHNR, CDR2 FQNEAQ (reference sequence). The study's findings and limits: When set beside controls, HIV repertoires had CDR3 length ranges that were narrower.

An immunoSEQ assay, version v3.0, was performed at survey level. The protocol was immunoSEQ multiplex PCR, while the TCRdb copy is restricted to in-frame clones and leaves out a portion. In the table there are 15,000 or so clones, approximately 79% of which are singletons. Sequencing was performed on unsorted PBMCs, taken at the start of antiretroviral therapy. V usage is TRBV7-9 and J usage is TRBJ1-4, with 10 positions matching TRBD1. The sequence came from a man aged 25-45 years with HIV. The CDR3 loop reads CASSPGTGATNEKLFF. CDR3 in DNA: TGTGCCAGCAGCCCCGGGACAGGGGCTACTAATGAAAAACTGTTTTTT.